The clone carrying this T cell receptor beta chain was detected many times. Its target is not known. CDR3 length equals 13 residues. Germline V gene data show CDR1 as SGHRS and CDR2 as YFSETQ. V lost 0 bases to trimming and J lost 3 bases, with 7 bases between them. These data belong to a study of neurological immune-mediated disorders. General study points: While HTLV-1-associated myelopathy showed the greatest TCR clonal expansion, multiple sclerosis showed the least, falling below healthy controls. The expanded clones of different subjects shared no CDR3 amino acid sequences (suggesting private repertoires in all groups). None of the features examined (clinical or MRI) was associated with the multiple sclerosis repertoire cluster.

The authors made cDNA by 5'RACE with 10-nucleotide random UMIs. A single record per CDR3 protein comes from TCRdb applying MiXCR to the 5' RACE reads. The sample includes 55,000 to 65,000 distinct CDR3 sequences, roughly 3.3% seen only once; the top ten take under 3.5%. The source of this sequence is a woman aged 25 to 39 with multiple sclerosis. The sample taken for sequencing was PBMCs. This chain links TRBV5-1 with TRBJ2-7; no clear D. CDR3 nucleotide sequence: TGCGCCAGCAGCTTGGAATTGGGCTACGAGCAGTACTTC. Translating it yields CASSLELGYEQYF.